These 2 T cell receptor beta chains came from one sample sequenced in a study of cytomegalovirus exposure and HLA in healthy donors. Only in-frame clones appear in the TCRdb table, and some are missing; sequencing was by immunoSEQ multiplex PCR. Counted here are around 130,000 clones, roughly nine tenths occurring once; the ten biggest clones make up about 3.5%. Sequenced sample: PBMCs. Receptors originate from a man aged 25 to 40 in good health and CMV-seronegative.

As for this clone: The same CDR3 also results from other DNA sequences found in this sample. V gene TRBV27 combines with J gene TRBJ1-1; 7 bases are a match to TRBD1. Germline CDR1 reads MNHEY; CDR2 reads SMNVEV (reference sequence). V trimming: 6 bases; J trimming: 4 bases; junction bases outside the gene matches: 5. This CDR3 spans 13 amino acids. The CDR3, as DNA: TGTGCCAGCAGCCGACAGGGCCGCACTGAAGCTTTCTTT. Its translation: CASSRQGRTEAFF.

The CDR3 sequence: CASSLLTGWYEQYF. In DNA, the CDR3 is TGTGCCAGCAGCTTACTAACAGGGTGGTACGAGCAGTACTTC. The rearrangement joins TRBV7-8 to TRBJ2-7, with a weak D call TRBD1 (6 bases). The CDR3 length is 14 residues. Germline lookup yields CDR1 SGHVS and CDR2 FQNEAQ. Trimming pared 2 bases from V and 4 bases from J, leaving 12 bases between.